The clone carrying this T cell receptor beta chain was seen more than once but under ten times. A second about 7 to 12 cycle PCR used barcoded and J-beta primers. TCRdb processed the 5' RACE reads anew with MiXCR; each CDR3 protein has one entry. The table shows fewer than 900,000 distinct CDR3 sequences, with 36% occurring only once. Trimming cost V 1 base and J 0 bases, with 10 bases left between them. This CDR3 comprises 15 residues. Germline V gives CDR1 SGHDT, CDR2 YYEEEE. The data were obtained in a study of blood T cells in healthy people across ages. Sequencing was carried out using blood. This receptor was identified in a man between 18 and 29 years old in good health. The rearrangement uses TRBV5-6 and TRBJ1-1, with a possible D match to TRBD1 (6 bases). The CDR3 here is CASSLYQGLNTEAFF. DNA for the CDR3: TGTGCCAGCAGCTTGTATCAGGGGTTGAACACTGAAGCTTTCTTT. Looking up the rest from reference TRBV5-6 and TRBJ1-1 gives the full variable domain: DAGVTQSPTHLIKTRGQQVTLRCSPKSGHDTVSWYQQALGQGPQFIFQYYEEEERQRGNFPDRFSGHQFPNYSSELNVNALLLGDSALYLCASSLYQGLNTEAFFGQGTRLTVV.